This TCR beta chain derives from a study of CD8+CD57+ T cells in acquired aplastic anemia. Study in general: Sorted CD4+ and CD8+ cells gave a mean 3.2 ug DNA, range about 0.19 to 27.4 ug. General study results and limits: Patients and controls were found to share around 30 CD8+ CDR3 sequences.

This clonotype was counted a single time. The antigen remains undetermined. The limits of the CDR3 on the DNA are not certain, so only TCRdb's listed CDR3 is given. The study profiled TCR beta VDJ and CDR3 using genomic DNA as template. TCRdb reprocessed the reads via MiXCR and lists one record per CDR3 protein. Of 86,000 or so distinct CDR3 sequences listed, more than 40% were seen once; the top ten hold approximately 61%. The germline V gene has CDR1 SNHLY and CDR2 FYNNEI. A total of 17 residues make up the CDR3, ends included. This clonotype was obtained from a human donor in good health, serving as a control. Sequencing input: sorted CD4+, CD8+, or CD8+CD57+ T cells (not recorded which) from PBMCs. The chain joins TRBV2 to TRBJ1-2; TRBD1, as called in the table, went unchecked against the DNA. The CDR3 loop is CASSEKSFFGQGDGYTF.